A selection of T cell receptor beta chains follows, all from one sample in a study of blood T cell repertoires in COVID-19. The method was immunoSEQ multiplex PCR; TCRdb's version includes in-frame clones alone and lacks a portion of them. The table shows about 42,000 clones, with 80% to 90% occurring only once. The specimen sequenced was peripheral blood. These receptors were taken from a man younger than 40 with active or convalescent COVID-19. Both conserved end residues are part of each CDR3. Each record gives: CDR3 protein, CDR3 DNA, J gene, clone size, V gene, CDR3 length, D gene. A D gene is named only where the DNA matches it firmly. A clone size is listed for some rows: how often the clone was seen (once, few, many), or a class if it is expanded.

CDR3: CASSSSGVGNTGELFF
DNA: TGTGCCAGCAGTTCTAGCGGGGTCGGAAACACCGGGGAGCTGTTTTTT
J: TRBJ2-2
size: once
V: TRBV28
length: 16
D: TRBD2

CDR3: CASSLGTGALYGYTF
DNA: TGTGCCAGCAGCTTGGGGACAGGGGCCCTCTATGGCTACACCTTC
J: TRBJ1-2
size: NA
V: TRBV5-4
length: 15
D: TRBD1

CDR3: CASSVDREANYGYTF
DNA: TGTGCCAGCAGCGTAGACCGGGAGGCTAACTATGGCTACACCTTC
J: TRBJ1-2
size: NA
V: TRBV9
length: 15
D: NA

CDR3: CASSVGADGNTIYF
DNA: TGTGCCAGCAGCGTAGGGGCAGACGGAAACACCATATATTTT
J: TRBJ1-3
size: NA
V: TRBV9
length: 14
D: NA

CDR3: CASSNRAYNEQFF
DNA: TGCGCCAGCAGTAACAGGGCGTACAATGAGCAGTTCTTC
J: TRBJ2-1
size: NA
V: TRBV5-1
length: 13
D: NA

CDR3: CASSLSVKYEQYF
DNA: TGTGCCAGCAGTTTATCGGTAAAGTACGAGCAGTACTTC
J: TRBJ2-7
size: NA
V: TRBV28
length: 13
D: NA

CDR3: CASSLAHSSGGASYEQYF
DNA: TGTGCCAGCAGCTTAGCCCACTCTAGCGGGGGGGCCTCCTACGAGCAGTACTTC
J: TRBJ2-7
size: NA
V: TRBV7-6
length: 18
D: TRBD2

CDR3: CASSPGRQNIQYF
DNA: TGTGCCAGCTCACCCGGGAGACAAAACATTCAGTACTTC
J: TRBJ2-4
size: NA
V: TRBV18
length: 13
D: NA

CDR3: CASSQVSFGTGNTIYF
DNA: TGTGCCAGCAGCCAAGTATCGTTCGGGACTGGAAACACCATATATTTT
J: TRBJ1-3
size: NA
V: TRBV4-2
length: 16
D: NA

CDR3: CASSQAREGQETQYF
DNA: TGTGCCAGCAGCCAAGCCCGAGAGGGCCAAGAGACCCAGTACTTC
J: TRBJ2-5
size: NA
V: TRBV4-2
length: 15
D: NA